This TCR beta chain originates from a study of T cells in Graves' hyperthyroidism and ophthalmopathy (dated by TCRdb to between 2018 and 2021). For context, the study as a whole: To identify TCR V-J signatures that set the groups apart, the researchers used a discovery cohort of 90 to 100 patients, made up of 40 to 45 with Graves' ophthalmopathy and about 55 with stable Graves' hyperthyroidism. An independent validation cohort of under 20 hyperthyroidism patients and roughly 16 patients who later progressed to ophthalmopathy tested prospective prediction of ophthalmopathy. The 75 to 100 discovery patients were randomly split 7:3 into training and test sets. In several Graves' hyperthyroidism patients, the study also compared T-cell repertoires from thyroid tissue with T-cell repertoires from blood. Once sampling was done, hyperthyroidism patients were given methimazole at a starting dose of 30 mg daily, whereas ophthalmopathy patients were given high-dose intravenous methylprednisolone. The paper describes TCR Vbeta CDR3 sequencing of fewer than 150 peripheral blood samples, made up of approximately 40 ophthalmopathy patients, around 73 hyperthyroidism patients and 17 progressor patients.

The study excluded patients with uncontrolled infections, other autoimmune diseases, pregnancy or lactation. Diagnoses were based on clinical symptoms, serum thyroxine and TRAb, thyroid ultrasound and orbital computed tomography. Total RNA was extracted with Trizol reagent, and quality was checked on an Agilent 2100 Bioanalyzer. CDR1 SGHRS and CDR2 YFSETQ are derived from the germline V gene. CDR3 length: 15 amino acids, cysteine to phenylalanine. CDR3 DNA is the only sequence kept; it has 45 bases, read in frame from the first base. Germline trimming: 10 bases from V, 4 bases from J; junction bases outside gene matches: 14. The TCR beta CDR3 regions were amplified from the RNA transcripts. For the first round of RT-PCR on the TCR CDR3, the HTBI primer set was used together with the Qiagen OneStep RT-PCR kit. The libraries were constructed in a second round of multiplex PCR and then size-selected and purified. Paired-end sequencing of the libraries was performed with 100 bp reads on an Illumina HiSeq2000. As for the original processing: SOAPnuke was used to process the raw data, with reads discarded if the reads contained adapters or uncalled bases, had a mean Phred below 15, or lacked an exact constant-primer or identifier match. COPE v1.2.5 was used to merge the high-quality paired reads, and each unique nucleotide sequence was defined as a clonotype. MiTCR v1.1 was used to align clonotypes to the IMGT TRBV, TRBD and TRBJ reference segments. Analysis was restricted to V-J combinations with a frequency above 0.0001, which covered 98% to 99.2% of repertoires. A TCS score was defined as the ratio between F50 (clonal expansion) and ExV (chaos), using BLOSUM62-based TCRdist between CDR3 peptides within each V-J. Welch's t-statistics and random forest reduced around 520 V-J features to under 15, which were used in a naive Bayes classifier (R e1071). The similarity between thyroid and blood repertoires was quantified using the Morisita-Horn index. Using fastp at Q25 and MiXCR, TCRdb reprocessed the public reads and kept productive beta chains. Each CDR3 protein gets just one entry, which takes the most common genes and DNA from the rows behind it. Clone size and V and J calls follow TCRdb, not the original study. Within this sample are about 570,000 distinct CDR3 sequences, with 46% of them counted one time only. The ten largest clones represent around a fifth of the sample.

Note on this clonotype: Its target antigen remains unknown. Per-nucleotide qualities are absent, and no much larger clonotype sits a single base away.

On the study overall, not on this receptor specifically: Sample size was not statistically predetermined, and blinding of investigators to group allocation was not performed. Most expanded thyroid clonotypes (frequency above 0.001) were also found in blood, which suggests that blood repertoires may mirror thyroid immune responses. A 13 V-J signature model separated ophthalmopathy from stable hyperthyroidism, with roughly 88% sensitivity and 81.08% specificity in cross-validation and 80%/75% in testing. During validation, the model predicted progression to ophthalmopathy a median of around six months ahead of onset, with more than 55% sensitivity and roughly 75% specificity.

The sequenced sample consisted of peripheral blood or thyroid tissue (not recorded which). The receptor was isolated from an adult woman with Graves' disease, either hyperthyroidism or ophthalmopathy (not recorded which). This receptor chain uses TRBV5-1 and TRBJ1-1, and 9 bases in between align with TRBD1. The nucleotides read TGCGCCGACAGCTTTACAGGGGGCAGTGGCACTGAAGCTTTCTTT. This codes for CADSFTGGSGTEAFF.